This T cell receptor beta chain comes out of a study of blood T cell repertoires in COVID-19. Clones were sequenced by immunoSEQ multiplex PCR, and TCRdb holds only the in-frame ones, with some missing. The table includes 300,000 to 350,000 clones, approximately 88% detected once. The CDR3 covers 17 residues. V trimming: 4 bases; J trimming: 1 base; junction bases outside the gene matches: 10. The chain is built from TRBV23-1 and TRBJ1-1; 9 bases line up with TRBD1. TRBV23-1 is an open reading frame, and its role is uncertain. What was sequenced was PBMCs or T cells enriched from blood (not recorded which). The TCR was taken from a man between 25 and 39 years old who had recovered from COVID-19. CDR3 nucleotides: TGCGCCAGCAGTCGAGACGTACAGGGGGCGTGGAACACTGAAGCTTTCTTT. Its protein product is CASSRDVQGAWNTEAFF.